Listed below are T cell receptor beta chains from one sample, sequenced in a study of early stage breast cancer tumors. The assay was immunoSEQ multiplex PCR, and TCRdb's table has in-frame clones only and misses some. The data show 20,000 to 30,000 clones, with about two thirds seen just once and more than 9% held by the top ten. The specimen was breast tumor tissue. Receptors originate from a person between 55 and 69 years old with breast cancer. The conserved cysteine and the conserved F or W are not part of the CDR3 here.

CDR3	V	J
ASSPGLAGPIAGELF	TRBV7-2	TRBJ2-2
ASSLDIAGGNGNEQF	TRBV18	TRBJ2-1
ASSLVGGQVDGYT	TRBV5-6	TRBJ1-2
ASSPGGGPSSYNEQF	TRBV27	TRBJ2-1
ASSLSTSGTTDTQY	TRBV28	TRBJ2-3
ASSESIASNYGYT	TRBV10-2	TRBJ1-2
ASSVGISGRITVNEQF	TRBV9	TRBJ2-1
ASSPKNTGGPVYEQY	TRBV18	TRBJ2-7
ASSTGLAGALETQY	TRBV5-4	TRBJ2-5
ASSLGAGSNQPQH	TRBV7-9	TRBJ1-5
ASSLRQSSYEQY	TRBV7-2	TRBJ2-7
ASSGRGTVGEKLF	TRBV13	TRBJ1-4
ASSASGSFSYEQY	TRBV7-2	TRBJ2-7
ASQQRRSGSLYEQY	TRBV6-4	TRBJ2-7
ASSAYSGGTGELF	TRBV9	TRBJ2-2
ASSFGQGAWEQF	TRBV5-4	TRBJ2-1
ASSVAGFGELF	TRBV9	TRBJ2-2
ASSIGAGGHYNEQF	TRBV19	TRBJ2-1
ASALRPGPLNTEAF	TRBV12-5	TRBJ1-1
AISESSGDTYGYT	TRBV10-3	TRBJ1-2
ASTLRQGRLSDETQY	TRBV5-1	TRBJ2-5
ASSFNEQY	TRBV28	TRBJ2-7
SVAETENQPQH	TRBV29-1	TRBJ1-5
ASSLGGQGASEQY	TRBV7-2	TRBJ2-7
ASSPRQGMAGELF	TRBV5-1	TRBJ2-2
ATSVGTGSGETQY	TRBV15	TRBJ2-5
ASSEFAGSEAF	TRBV10-1	TRBJ1-1
ASSRGLAGITSSTDTQY	TRBV7-9	TRBJ2-3
ASRSIGTGPYEQY	TRBV5-1	TRBJ2-7
ASSPQGTSDYT	TRBV4-3	TRBJ1-2
ASSPLQGRYGYT	TRBV28	TRBJ1-2
ASSYRLAGGIEQY	TRBV18	TRBJ2-7
ASSYGGGTDTQY	TRBV6-5	TRBJ2-3
ASSPEQGLPTNEKLF	TRBV18	TRBJ1-4
ATSSQREGHEQY	TRBV15	TRBJ2-7
ASSLDIFQETQY	TRBV5-5	TRBJ2-5
ASSGGVGANVLT	TRBV10-1	TRBJ2-6
ASSLGLANNEQF	TRBV11-3	TRBJ2-1
ASSLEGLAGDTQY	TRBV7-2	TRBJ2-3
ASSLWVPTGWASTDTQY	TRBV7-9	TRBJ2-3
ASGGAIGAEQY	TRBV19	TRBJ2-7
ASSVPAGGPADTQY	TRBV10-2	TRBJ2-3
ASSSRGGTWTYEQY	TRBV11-3	TRBJ2-7
ASSPMEGANVLT	TRBV18	TRBJ2-6
ASSPGYNEQF	TRBV7-3	TRBJ2-1
ASGVLGGETQY	TRBV6-5	TRBJ2-5
ASSSSGGSGRLTGELF	TRBV5-1	TRBJ2-2
AISGASGRAYEQY	TRBV10-3	TRBJ2-7
ASSYSIGADSYEQY	TRBV6-6	TRBJ2-7
ASSRRGIDEQY	TRBV6-1	TRBJ2-7